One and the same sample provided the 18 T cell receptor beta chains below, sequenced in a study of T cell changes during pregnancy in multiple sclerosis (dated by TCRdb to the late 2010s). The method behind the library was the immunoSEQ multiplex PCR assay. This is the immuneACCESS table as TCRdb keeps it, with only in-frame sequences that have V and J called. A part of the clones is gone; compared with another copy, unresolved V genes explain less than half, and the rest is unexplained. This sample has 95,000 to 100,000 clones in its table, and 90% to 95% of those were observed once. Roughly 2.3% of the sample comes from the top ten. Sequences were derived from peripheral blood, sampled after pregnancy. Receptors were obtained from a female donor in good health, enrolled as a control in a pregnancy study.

CDR3 protein: CASRGGSYNEQFF. The DNA of the CDR3 is TGCGCCAGCAGGGGGGGGAGCTACAATGAGCAGTTCTTC. The chain recombines TRBV4-1 with TRBJ2-1; TRBD2 matches at 7 bases. The germline gives CDR1 MGHRA, CDR2 YSYEKL. The J segment lost 3 bases and the V segment lost 6 bases, leaving 2 bases of the junction unmatched. This CDR3 spans 13 amino acids.

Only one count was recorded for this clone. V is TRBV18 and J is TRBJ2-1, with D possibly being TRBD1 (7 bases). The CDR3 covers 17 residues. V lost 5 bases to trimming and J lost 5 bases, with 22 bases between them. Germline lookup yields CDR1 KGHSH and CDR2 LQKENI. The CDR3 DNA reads TGTGCCAGCTCATCCTCAGGGGGAGGTGTATCCAACAATGAGCAGTTCTTC. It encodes CASSSSGGGVSNNEQFF.

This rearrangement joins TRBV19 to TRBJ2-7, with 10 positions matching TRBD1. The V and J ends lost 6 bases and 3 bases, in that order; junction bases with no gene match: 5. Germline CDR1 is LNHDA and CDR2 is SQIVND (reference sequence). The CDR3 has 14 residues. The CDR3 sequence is CASRRDRGCYEQYF. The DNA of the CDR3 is TGTGCCAGTAGAAGGGACAGGGGATGCTACGAGCAGTACTTC.

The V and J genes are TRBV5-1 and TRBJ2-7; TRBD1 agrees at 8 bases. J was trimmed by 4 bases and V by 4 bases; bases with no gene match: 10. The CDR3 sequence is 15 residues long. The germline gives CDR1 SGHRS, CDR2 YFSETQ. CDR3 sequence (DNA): TGCGCCAGCAGCCGGGGAACAGGGGGTAGTTACGAGCAGTACTTC. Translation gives CASSRGTGGSYEQYF.

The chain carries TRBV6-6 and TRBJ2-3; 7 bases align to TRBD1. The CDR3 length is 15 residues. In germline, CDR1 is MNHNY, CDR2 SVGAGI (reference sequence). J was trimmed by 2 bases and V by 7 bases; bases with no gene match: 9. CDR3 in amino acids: CASTFGDSPTDTQYF. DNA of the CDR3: TGTGCCAGCACCTTCGGGGACAGCCCCACAGATACGCAGTATTTT.

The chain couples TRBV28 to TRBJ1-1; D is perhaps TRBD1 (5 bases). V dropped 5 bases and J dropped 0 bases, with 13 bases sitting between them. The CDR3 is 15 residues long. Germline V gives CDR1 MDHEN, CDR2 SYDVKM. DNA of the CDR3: TGTGCCAGCAGTACCCGGGAGGACATGAACACTGAAGCTTTCTTT. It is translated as CASSTREDMNTEAFF.

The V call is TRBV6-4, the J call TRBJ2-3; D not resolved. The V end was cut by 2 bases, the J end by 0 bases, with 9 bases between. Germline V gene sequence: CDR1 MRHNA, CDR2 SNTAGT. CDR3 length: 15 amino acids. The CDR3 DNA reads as TGTGCCAGCAGTGACACCGATACTAGCACAGATACGCAGTATTTT. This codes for CASSDTDTSTDTQYF.

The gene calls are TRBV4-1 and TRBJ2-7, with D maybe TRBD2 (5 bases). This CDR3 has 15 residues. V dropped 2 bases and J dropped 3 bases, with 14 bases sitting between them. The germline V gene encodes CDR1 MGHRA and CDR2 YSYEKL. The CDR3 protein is CASSQSGSPSYEQYF. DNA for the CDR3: TGCGCCAGCAGCCAAAGTGGGAGCCCCAGCTACGAGCAGTACTTC.

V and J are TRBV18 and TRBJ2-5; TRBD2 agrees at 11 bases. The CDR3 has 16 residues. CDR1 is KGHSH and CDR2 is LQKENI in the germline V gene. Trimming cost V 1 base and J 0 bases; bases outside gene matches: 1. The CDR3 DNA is TGTGCCAGCTCACCACTAGCGGGAGGGAACCAAGAGACCCAGTACTTC. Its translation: CASSPLAGGNQETQYF.

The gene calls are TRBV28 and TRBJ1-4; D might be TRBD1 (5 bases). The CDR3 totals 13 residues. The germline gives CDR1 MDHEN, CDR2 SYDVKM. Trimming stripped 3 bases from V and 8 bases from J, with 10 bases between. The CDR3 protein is CASSFDRGEKLFF. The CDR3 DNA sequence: TGTGCCAGCAGTTTTGATAGGGGCGAAAAACTGTTTTTT.

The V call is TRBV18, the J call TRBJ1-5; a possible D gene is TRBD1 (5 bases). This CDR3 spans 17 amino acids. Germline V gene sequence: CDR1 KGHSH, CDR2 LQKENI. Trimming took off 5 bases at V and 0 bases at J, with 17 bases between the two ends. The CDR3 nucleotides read TGTGCCAGCTCAATCCTCGACAGAAGCTATAGCAATCAGCCCCAGCATTTT. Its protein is CASSILDRSYSNQPQHF. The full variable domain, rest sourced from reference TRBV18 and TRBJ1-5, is NAGVMQNPRHLVRRRGQEARLRCSPMKGHSHVYWYRQLPEEGLKFMVYLQKENIIDESGMPKERFSAEFPKEGPSILRIQQVVRGDSAAYFCASSILDRSYSNQPQHFGDGTRLSIL.

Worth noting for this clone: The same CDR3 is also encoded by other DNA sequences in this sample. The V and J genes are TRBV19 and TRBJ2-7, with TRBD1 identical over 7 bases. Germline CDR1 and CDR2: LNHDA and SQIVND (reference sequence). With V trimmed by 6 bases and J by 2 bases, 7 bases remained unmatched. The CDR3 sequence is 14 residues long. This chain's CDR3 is CASSRGQATYEQYF. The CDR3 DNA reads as TGTGCCAGTAGCCGAGGACAGGCCACCTACGAGCAGTACTTC.

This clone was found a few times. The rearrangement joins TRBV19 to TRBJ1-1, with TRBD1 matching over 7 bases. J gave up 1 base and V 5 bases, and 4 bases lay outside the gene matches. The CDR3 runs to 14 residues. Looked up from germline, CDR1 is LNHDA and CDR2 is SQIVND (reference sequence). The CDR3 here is CASSLRGANTEAFF. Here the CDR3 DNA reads TGTGCCAGTAGTCTCAGGGGGGCGAACACTGAAGCTTTCTTT. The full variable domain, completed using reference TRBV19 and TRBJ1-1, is DGGITQSPKYLFRKEGQNVTLSCEQNLNHDAMYWYRQDPGQGLRLIYYSQIVNDFQKGDIAEGYSVSREKKESFPLTVTSAQKNPTAFYLCASSLRGANTEAFFGQGTRLTVV.

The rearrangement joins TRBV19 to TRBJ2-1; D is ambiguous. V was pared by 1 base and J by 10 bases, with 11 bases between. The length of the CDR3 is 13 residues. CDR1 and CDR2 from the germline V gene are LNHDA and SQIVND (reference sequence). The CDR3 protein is CASSIGVVYEQFF. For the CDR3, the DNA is TGTGCCAGTAGTATAGGCGTAGTCTACGAGCAGTTCTTC.

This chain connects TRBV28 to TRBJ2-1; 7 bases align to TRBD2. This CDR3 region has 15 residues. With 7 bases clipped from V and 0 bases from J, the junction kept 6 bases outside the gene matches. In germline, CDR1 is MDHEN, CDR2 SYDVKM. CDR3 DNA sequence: TGTGCCAGCATCGAGCGGGACCCCTCCTACAATGAGCAGTTCTTC. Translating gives CASIERDPSYNEQFF. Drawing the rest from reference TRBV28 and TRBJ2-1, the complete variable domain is DVKVTQSSRYLVKRTGEKVFLECVQDMDHENMFWYRQDPGLGLRLIYFSYDVKMKEKGDIPEGYSVSREKKERFSLILESASTNQTSMYLCASIERDPSYNEQFFGPGTRLTVL.

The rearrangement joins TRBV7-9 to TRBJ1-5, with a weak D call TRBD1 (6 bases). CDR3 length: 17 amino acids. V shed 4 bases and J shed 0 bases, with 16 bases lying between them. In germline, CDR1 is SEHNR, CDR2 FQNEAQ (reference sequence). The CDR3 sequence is CASSSETSRGSNQPQHF. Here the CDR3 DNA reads TGTGCCAGCAGCTCCGAAACCTCCAGGGGTAGCAATCAGCCCCAGCATTTT. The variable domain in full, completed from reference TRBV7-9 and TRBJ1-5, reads DTGVSQNPRHKITKRGQNVTFRCDPISEHNRLYWYRQTLGQGPEFLTYFQNEAQLEKSRLLSDRFSAERPKGSFSTLEIQRTEQGDSAMYLCASSSETSRGSNQPQHFGDGTRLSIL.

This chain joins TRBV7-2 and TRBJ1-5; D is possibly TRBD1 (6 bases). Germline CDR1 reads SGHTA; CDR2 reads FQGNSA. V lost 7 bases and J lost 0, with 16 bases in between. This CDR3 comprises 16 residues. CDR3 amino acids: CASKGGAPGSNQPQHF. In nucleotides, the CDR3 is TGTGCCAGCAAAGGGGGAGCACCTGGTAGCAATCAGCCCCAGCATTTT.

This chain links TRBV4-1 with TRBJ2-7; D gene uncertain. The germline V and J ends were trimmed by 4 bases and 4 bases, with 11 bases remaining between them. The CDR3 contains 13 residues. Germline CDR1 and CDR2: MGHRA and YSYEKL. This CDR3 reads CASSPNERYEQYF. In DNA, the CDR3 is TGCGCCAGCAGCCCTAACGAACGTTACGAGCAGTACTTC.